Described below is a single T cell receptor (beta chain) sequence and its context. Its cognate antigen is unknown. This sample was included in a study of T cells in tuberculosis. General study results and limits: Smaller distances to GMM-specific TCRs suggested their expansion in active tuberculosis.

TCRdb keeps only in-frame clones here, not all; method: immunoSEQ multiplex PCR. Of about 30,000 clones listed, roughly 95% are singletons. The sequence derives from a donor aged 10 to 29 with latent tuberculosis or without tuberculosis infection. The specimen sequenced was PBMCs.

The CDR3 region is CAWSVGAAGELFF. The DNA for the CDR3 is TGTGCCTGGAGTGTAGGGGCCGCGGGGGAGCTGTTTTTT. V is TRBV30 and J is TRBJ2-2; TRBD1 is a possible D gene (5 bases). Germline V gene lookup returns CDR1 GTSNPN and CDR2 SVGIG (reference sequence). This CDR3 region has 13 residues. V shed 0 bases and J shed 8 bases, with 10 bases lying between them.